This T cell receptor beta chain was captured in a study of T cells in Graves' hyperthyroidism and ophthalmopathy (dated by TCRdb to the late 2010s). With respect to the entire study: Peripheral blood samples were taken at initial diagnosis, before any treatment was given. Whether ophthalmopathy could be predicted prospectively was tested in an independent validation cohort made up of 18 to 20 hyperthyroidism patients plus 17 patients who later progressed to ophthalmopathy. The 100 discovery patients were randomly split 7:3 into training and test sets. After sampling, hyperthyroidism patients received methimazole starting at 30 mg daily, and ophthalmopathy patients received high-dose intravenous methylprednisolone. TCR Vbeta CDR3 sequencing of 135 peripheral blood samples (under 45 ophthalmopathy, 75 hyperthyroidism and roughly 17 progressor patients) is reported in the paper. TCR V-J signatures able to tell the groups apart were searched for in a discovery cohort of approximately 95 patients, of whom 43 had Graves' ophthalmopathy and around 56 had stable Graves' hyperthyroidism. In roughly six Graves' hyperthyroidism patients, the study also compared T-cell repertoires from thyroid tissue with T-cell repertoires from blood.

The TCR beta CDR3 regions were amplified from the RNA transcripts. A first-round RT-PCR of the TCR CDR3 used the HTBI primer set with the Qiagen OneStep RT-PCR kit. A second multiplex PCR round built the libraries, followed by size selection and purification. Sequencing of the libraries was done on an Illumina HiSeq2000 using paired-end 100 bp reads. The authors' analysis ran thus. SOAPnuke was used to process the raw data, removing reads that contained adapters or uncalled bases, had a mean Phred below 15, or lacked an exact match to the constant primer or identifier. COPE v1.2.5 was used to merge the high-quality paired reads, and each unique nucleotide sequence was defined as a clonotype. MiTCR v1.1 was used to align the clonotypes against IMGT TRBV, TRBD and TRBJ reference segments. Only V-J combinations with frequency above 0.0001, covering about 99% of repertoires, were analysed. The TCS score was defined as F50 (clonal expansion) divided by E x V (chaos), with BLOSUM62-based TCRdist calculated between CDR3 peptides within each V-J. Welch's t-statistics and random forest reduced 500 to 650 V-J features to fewer than 15, which were used in a naive Bayes classifier (R e1071). Starting from the raw public reads, TCRdb applied fastp trimming at Q25, assembled clones with MiXCR and retained in-frame beta chains. Every CDR3 protein is listed once, alongside the most common genes and DNA of its rows. The V and J calls and clone size come from TCRdb's table, not from the authors' own analysis. The sample table holds about 720,000 distinct CDR3 sequences, of which around a sixth were seen once. Jointly, the top ten make up over 15% of the sample.

Hyperthyroidism patients were newly diagnosed, had a disease duration of under 2 months, and were aged 18 to 65 years. Exclusion was applied to patients with uncontrolled infections, other autoimmune diseases, pregnancy or lactation. Diagnoses were based on clinical symptoms, serum thyroxine and TRAb, thyroid ultrasound and orbital computed tomography. Blood from progressor patients was collected at the time of first diagnosis with hyperthyroidism, before any ophthalmopathy symptoms had appeared. Ficoll-Paque density gradient centrifugation was used to isolate PBMCs from 9.5 to 10 ml of fresh peripheral blood. Progressor patients were defined as those initially diagnosed with Graves' hyperthyroidism in whom ophthalmopathy developed during follow-up. Total RNA was extracted using Trizol reagent, and RNA quality was assessed on an Agilent 2100 Bioanalyzer. As encoded in the germline V gene (reference sequence), CDR1 is DFQATT while CDR2 is SNEGSKA. The CDR3, cysteine through phenylalanine, is 17 amino acids long. Just the 51-base CDR3 DNA is kept, in frame starting at base 1. V lost 0 bases and J lost 4 bases; the stretch between them is 19 bases long.

Broader findings and caveats from the paper: Most expanded thyroid clonotypes (frequency above 0.001) were also found in blood, which suggests that blood repertoires may mirror thyroid immune responses. In validation, the model predicted progression to ophthalmopathy with approximately 70% sensitivity and approximately 78% specificity, a median of 6.5 months before onset. Ophthalmopathy was separated from stable hyperthyroidism by a 13 V-J signature model, with approximately 90% sensitivity and about 84% specificity obtained in cross-validation and 80%/75% obtained in testing. Sample size was not statistically predetermined, and blinding of investigators to group allocation was not performed.

This clonotype came up a few times. Its antigen is unknown. No qualities accompany the bases; no much larger clone lies one base away. The material sequenced was blood. Recombination connected TRBV20-1 to TRBJ1-3; the D gene remains uncertain. The receptor's source is a woman in her forties or fifties with Graves' hyperthyroidism that later progressed to Graves' ophthalmopathy. The CDR3 protein is CSARDFNSGKSGNTIYF. The bases are TGCAGTGCTAGAGATTTTAATTCGGGGAAGTCCGGAAACACCATATATTTT.